The clone carrying this TCR beta chain came up a few times. The CDR3 runs to 13 residues. The V and J ends lost 7 bases and 1 base respectively, with 10 bases between them. The sample is drawn from a study of blood T cell repertoires in COVID-19. Study-level background: Acute and convalescent COVID-19 specimens originated in the United States, Italy and Spain.

TCRdb's copy holds only in-frame clones and misses some; the assay was immunoSEQ multiplex PCR. The sample holds some 80,000 clones, over 80% seen once. The specimen was peripheral blood. The sequence was collected from a man in his 60s with active or convalescent COVID-19. The rearrangement joins TRBV12-3 or TRBV12-4 to TRBJ1-1; D remains ambiguous. As DNA, the CDR3 is TGTGCCAGCAAGCCCGGGGAGAACACTGAAGCTTTCTTT. Amino acid sequence: CASKPGENTEAFF.